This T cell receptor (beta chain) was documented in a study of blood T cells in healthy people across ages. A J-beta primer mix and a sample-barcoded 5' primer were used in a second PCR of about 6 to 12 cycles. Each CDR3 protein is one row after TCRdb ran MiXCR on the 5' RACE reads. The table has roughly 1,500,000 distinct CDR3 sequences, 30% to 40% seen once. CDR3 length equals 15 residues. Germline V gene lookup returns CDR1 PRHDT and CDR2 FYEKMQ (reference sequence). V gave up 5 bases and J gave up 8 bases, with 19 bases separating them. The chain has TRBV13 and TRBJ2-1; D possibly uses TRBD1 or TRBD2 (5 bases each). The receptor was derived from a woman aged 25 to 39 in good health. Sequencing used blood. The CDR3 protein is CASSQWGSGVDEQFF. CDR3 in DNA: TGTGCCAGCAGCCAGTGGGGGTCCGGTGTTGATGAGCAGTTCTTC.